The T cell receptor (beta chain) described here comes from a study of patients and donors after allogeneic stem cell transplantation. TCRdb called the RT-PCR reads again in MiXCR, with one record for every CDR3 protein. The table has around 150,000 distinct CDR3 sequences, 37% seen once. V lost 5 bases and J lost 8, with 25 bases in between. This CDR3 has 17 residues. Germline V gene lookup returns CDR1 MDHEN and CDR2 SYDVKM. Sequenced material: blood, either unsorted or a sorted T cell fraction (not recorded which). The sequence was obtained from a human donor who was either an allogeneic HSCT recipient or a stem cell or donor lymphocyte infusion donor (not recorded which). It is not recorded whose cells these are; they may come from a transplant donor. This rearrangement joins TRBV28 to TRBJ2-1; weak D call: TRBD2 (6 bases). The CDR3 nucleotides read TGTGCCAGCAGTAAGACGGGCACCGGGGGATGGTTGGATGAGCAGTTCTTC. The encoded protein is CASSKTGTGGWLDEQFF.